Detailed here is one TCR beta chain. V lost 1 base and J lost 6, with 9 bases in between. This CDR3 contains 13 residues. Germline loops: CDR1 SGHVS, CDR2 FNYEAQ. This sample was taken from a study of shared clonotypes between healthy human individuals. Overall study: Samples came from a couple of female and a few male donors aged 18 to 49.

Assay: immunoSEQ multiplex PCR; the TCRdb copy retains only in-frame clones and omits some. The sample lists 800,000 or so clones, about 96% occurring once. Positively selected for CCR7, the CD45RO-negative cells used as naive CD8 cells excluded terminally differentiated effector memory CD45RA+ cells. Sequencing was carried out using naive CD8+ T cells sorted from blood. The chain joins TRBV7-6 to TRBJ2-5; D remains unclear. This sequence was found in a man aged 30-40 years in good health. This CDR3 reads CASSLGGWQTQYF. The CDR3 DNA reads as TGTGCCAGCAGCTTAGGGGGTTGGCAGACCCAGTACTTC.